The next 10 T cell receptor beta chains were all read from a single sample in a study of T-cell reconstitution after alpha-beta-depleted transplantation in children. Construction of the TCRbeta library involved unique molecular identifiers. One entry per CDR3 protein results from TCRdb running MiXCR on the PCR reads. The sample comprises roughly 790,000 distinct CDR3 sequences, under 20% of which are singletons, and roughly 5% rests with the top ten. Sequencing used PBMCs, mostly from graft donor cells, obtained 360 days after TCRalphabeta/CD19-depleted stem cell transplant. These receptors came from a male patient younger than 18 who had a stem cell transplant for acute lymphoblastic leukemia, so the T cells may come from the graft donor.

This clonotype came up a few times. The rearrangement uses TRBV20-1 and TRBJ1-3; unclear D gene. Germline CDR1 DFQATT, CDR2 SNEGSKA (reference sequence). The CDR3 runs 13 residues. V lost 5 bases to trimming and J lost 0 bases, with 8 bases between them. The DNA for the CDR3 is TGCAGTGCTTCTACCCCCTCTGGAAACACCATATATTTT. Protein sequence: CSASTPSGNTIYF.

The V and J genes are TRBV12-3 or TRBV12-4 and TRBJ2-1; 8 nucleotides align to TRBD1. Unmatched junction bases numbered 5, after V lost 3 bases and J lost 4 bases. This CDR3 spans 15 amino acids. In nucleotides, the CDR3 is TGTGCCAGCAGTTTGGCCGGGACAGGATACAATGAGCAGTTCTTC. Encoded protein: CASSLAGTGYNEQFF.

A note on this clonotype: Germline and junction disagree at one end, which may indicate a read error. The DNA of the CDR3 is TGTACCAGCAGCCAGCCGGGGTCCTACGAGCAGTACTTC. Its protein product is CTSSQPGSYEQYF. V is TRBV7-9 and J is TRBJ2-7; weak D call: TRBD2 (5 bases). The CDR3 loop spans 13 amino acids. Germline V gene sequence: CDR1 SEHNR, CDR2 FQNEAQ (reference sequence).

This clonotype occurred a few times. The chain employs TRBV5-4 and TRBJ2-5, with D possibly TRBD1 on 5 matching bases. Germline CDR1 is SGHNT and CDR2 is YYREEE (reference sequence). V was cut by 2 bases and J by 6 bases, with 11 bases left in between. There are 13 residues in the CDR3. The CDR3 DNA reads TGTGCCAGCAGCTTATGGCAGGGAAAGACCCAGTACTTC. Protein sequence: CASSLWQGKTQYF.

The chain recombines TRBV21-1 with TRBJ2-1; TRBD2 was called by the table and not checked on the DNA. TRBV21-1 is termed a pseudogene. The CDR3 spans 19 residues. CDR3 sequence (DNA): TGTGCCAGCAGCCCGGGGCGGGGTAGCGGGACCCTCCCCTACAATGAGCAGTTCTTC. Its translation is CASSPGRGSGTLPYNEQFF.

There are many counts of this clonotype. CDR3 loop: CASSFREWDEQYF. CDR3 nucleotides: TGCGCCAGCAGCTTCAGGGAATGGGACGAGCAGTACTTC. The chain employs TRBV5-1 and TRBJ2-7; D is possibly TRBD1 (5 bases). Looked up from germline, CDR1 is SGHRS and CDR2 is YFSETQ. This CDR3 is 13 amino acids long. V lost 2 bases and J 5 bases, leaving 11 bases between the germline ends.

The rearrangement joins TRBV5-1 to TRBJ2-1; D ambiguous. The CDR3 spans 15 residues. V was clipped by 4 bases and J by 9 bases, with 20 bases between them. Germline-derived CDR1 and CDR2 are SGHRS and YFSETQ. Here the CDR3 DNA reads TGCGCCAGCAGCCCGCAAGCGATCTCCGCCCCTGAGCAGTTCTTC. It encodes CASSPQAISAPEQFF.

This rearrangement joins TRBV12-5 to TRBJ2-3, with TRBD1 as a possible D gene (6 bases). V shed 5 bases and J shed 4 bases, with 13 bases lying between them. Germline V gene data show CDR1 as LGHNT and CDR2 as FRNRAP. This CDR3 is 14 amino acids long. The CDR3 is CASGTWGLADTQYF. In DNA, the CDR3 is TGTGCTAGTGGTACATGGGGGCTTGCAGATACGCAGTATTTT.

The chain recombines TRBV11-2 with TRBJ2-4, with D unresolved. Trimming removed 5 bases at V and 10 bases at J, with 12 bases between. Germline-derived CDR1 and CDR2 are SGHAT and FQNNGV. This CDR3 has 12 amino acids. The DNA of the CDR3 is TGTGCCAGCAGCCAGCAACGAACTATTCAGTACTTC. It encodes CASSQQRTIQYF. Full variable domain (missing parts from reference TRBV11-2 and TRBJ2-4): EAGVAQSPRYKIIEKRQSVAFWCNPISGHATLYWYQQILGQGPKLLIQFQNNGVVDDSQLPKDRFSAERLKGVDSTLKIQPAKLEDSAVYLCASSQQRTIQYFGAGTRLSVL.

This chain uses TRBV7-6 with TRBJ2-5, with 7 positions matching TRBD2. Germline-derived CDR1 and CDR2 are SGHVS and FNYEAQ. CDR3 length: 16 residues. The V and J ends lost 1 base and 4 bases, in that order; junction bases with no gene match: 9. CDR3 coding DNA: TGTGCCAGCAGCTTAGGAGAGGGAGGGCCGGCAGAGACCCAGTACTTC. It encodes CASSLGEGGPAETQYF.